The rows below give T cell receptor beta chains drawn from one sample of a study of shared clonotypes between healthy human individuals. The repertoire was sequenced with immunoSEQ multiplex PCR; TCRdb's copy has only in-frame clones and lacks some. In the table there are hundreds of thousands of clones, around 96% of which are singletons. The sample taken for sequencing was naive CD8+ T cells sorted from blood. The receptors stem from a woman aged 30 to 39 in good health. Both conserved end residues are part of each CDR3. Fields, in order: V gene, D gene, J gene, clone size, CDR3 DNA, CDR3 protein. A D gene is named only where the DNA matches it firmly. Size tells how often a clone was seen (once, few, many) or the class of an expanded clone, and some rows leave it out.

V: TRBV27
D: TRBD2
J: TRBJ2-5
size: .
DNA: TGTGCCAGCAGTTCAGAACTAGCGGGATCGACAGAGACCCAGTACTTC
CDR3: CASSSELAGSTETQYF

V: TRBV5-1
D: .
J: TRBJ1-1
size: .
DNA: TGCGCCAGCAGCCCGCGGGGGCCGGACACTGAAGCTTTCTTT
CDR3: CASSPRGPDTEAFF

V: TRBV11-2
D: .
J: TRBJ2-7
size: .
DNA: TGTGCCAGCAGCTTAGTCCCACAGGGTATATACGTTAACGAGCAGTACTTC
CDR3: CASSLVPQGIYVNEQYF

V: TRBV28
D: .
J: TRBJ1-4
size: .
DNA: TGTGCCAGCAGTTCCCCGGGACGGTTGGGATTTGCTAATGAAAAACTGTTTTTT
CDR3: CASSSPGRLGFANEKLFF

V: TRBV5-4
D: .
J: TRBJ1-3
size: once
DNA: TGTGCCAGCAGCTCGAGACAGGGAAACACCATATATTTT
CDR3: CASSSRQGNTIYF

V: TRBV4-1
D: TRBD1
J: TRBJ1-6
size: .
DNA: TGCGCCAGCAGCATCCGGGACAGAGATAATTCACCCCTCCACTTT
CDR3: CASSIRDRDNSPLHF

V: TRBV5-1
D: .
J: TRBJ1-1
size: .
DNA: TGCGCCAGCAGCTTGGTTATAAGGGGATTTAAGACTGAAGCTTTCTTT
CDR3: CASSLVIRGFKTEAFF

V: TRBV28
D: .
J: TRBJ1-2
size: .
DNA: TGTGCCAGCAACCTACAATCCAACTATGGCTACACCTTC
CDR3: CASNLQSNYGYTF

V: TRBV30
D: .
J: TRBJ2-6
size: .
DNA: TGTGCCTGGGCCTTTGACAGCTCTGGGGCCAACGTCCTGACTTTC
CDR3: CAWAFDSSGANVLTF

V: TRBV11-2
D: TRBD1
J: TRBJ1-4
size: .
DNA: TGTGCCAGCAGCTTAGACCGGACAGGGATGAGGGAAAAACTGTTTTTT
CDR3: CASSLDRTGMREKLFF

V: TRBV2
D: .
J: TRBJ2-1
size: once
DNA: TGTGCCAGCAGAGAAACAGGGAGGGAGCAGTTCTTC
CDR3: CASRETGREQFF

V: TRBV9
D: .
J: TRBJ2-7
size: .
DNA: TGTGCCAGCAGCGTAGCTGGGGGAAACTACGAGCAGTACTTC
CDR3: CASSVAGGNYEQYF

V: TRBV27
D: .
J: TRBJ1-5
size: .
DNA: TGTGCCAGCAGTTCCGCAGGTAGCAATCAGCCCCAGCATTTT
CDR3: CASSSAGSNQPQHF

V: TRBV13
D: TRBD2
J: TRBJ2-7
size: .
DNA: TGTGCCAGCGCCGGGACTACCGGCGAGCAGTACTTC
CDR3: CASAGTTGEQYF

V: TRBV27
D: .
J: TRBJ1-2
size: .
DNA: TGTGCCAGCAGTTCGCCACTCAACACGGGTTTGGATGGCTACACCTTC
CDR3: CASSSPLNTGLDGYTF

V: TRBV27
D: TRBD2
J: TRBJ2-2
size: .
DNA: TGTGCCAGCAGGATAGCGGGACTAGCTATCGGGGAGCTGTTTTTT
CDR3: CASRIAGLAIGELFF

V: TRBV28
D: .
J: TRBJ2-6
size: .
DNA: TGTGCCAGCAGTTTATACAGGGCTGGGGCCAACGTCCTGACTTTC
CDR3: CASSLYRAGANVLTF

V: TRBV5-4
D: TRBD1
J: TRBJ2-7
size: .
DNA: TGTGCCAGCAGCTTGGCCCCGCGACAGGGGTACGAGCAGTACTTC
CDR3: CASSLAPRQGYEQYF

V: TRBV7-9
D: .
J: TRBJ2-7
size: .
DNA: TGTGCCAGCAGCTTAGAGGGACTCCGCTTTGAGCAGTACTTC
CDR3: CASSLEGLRFEQYF

V: TRBV28
D: .
J: TRBJ2-3
size: .
DNA: TGTGCCAGCAGTTTATTGGGTCCCAGGGAAGCAGATACGCAGTATTTT
CDR3: CASSLLGPREADTQYF

V: TRBV29-1
D: TRBD2
J: TRBJ2-1
size: .
DNA: TGCAGCGTTGAAGACCCGGGTGCGGGGGGATCTGAGCAGTTCTTC
CDR3: CSVEDPGAGGSEQFF

V: TRBV19
D: TRBD2
J: TRBJ2-1
size: .
DNA: TGTGCCAGTAGTGCGTTAACTAGCGGGACTCCGGGGGAGCAGTTCTTC
CDR3: CASSALTSGTPGEQFF

V: TRBV7-2
D: .
J: TRBJ2-2
size: .
DNA: TGTGCCAGCGGCAAGAGTCTGCCGCAGTTCACCGGGGAGCTGTTTTTT
CDR3: CASGKSLPQFTGELFF

V: TRBV5-6
D: .
J: TRBJ1-2
size: .
DNA: TGTGCCAGCAGCTTTTATCGGGGCGGAGGCTATGGCTACACCTTC
CDR3: CASSFYRGGGYGYTF

V: TRBV19
D: .
J: TRBJ1-6
size: .
DNA: TGTGCCAGTAGTTCGGACAGTCATAATTCACCCCTCCACTTT
CDR3: CASSSDSHNSPLHF

V: TRBV7-9
D: .
J: TRBJ1-3
size: .
DNA: TGTGCCAGCAGCCAAGGGGGGGTTGGAAACACCATATATTTT
CDR3: CASSQGGVGNTIYF

V: TRBV5-1
D: TRBD1
J: TRBJ2-7
size: .
DNA: TGCGCCAGCAGCTTGGACCTACAGGGGGCTATGGGGGAGCAGTACTTC
CDR3: CASSLDLQGAMGEQYF

V: TRBV7-2
D: TRBD1
J: TRBJ2-5
size: .
DNA: TGTGCCAGCAGCGCTCGACAGGGGGTGGAGACCCAGTACTTC
CDR3: CASSARQGVETQYF

V: TRBV30
D: .
J: TRBJ1-2
size: once
DNA: TGTGCCTGGAGTCCCCACAGGGATGGCTACACCTTC
CDR3: CAWSPHRDGYTF

V: TRBV19
D: .
J: TRBJ2-1
size: .
DNA: TGTGCCAGTAGTATAGATCGTAATGAGCAGTTCTTC
CDR3: CASSIDRNEQFF

V: TRBV5-6
D: .
J: TRBJ2-1
size: .
DNA: TGTGCCAGCAGCTTGTGGGATGAGCAGTTCTTC
CDR3: CASSLWDEQFF

V: TRBV27
D: TRBD2
J: TRBJ2-1
size: once
DNA: TGTGCCAGCCACGCCGGGACTAGCGGGAACAATGAGCAGTTCTTC
CDR3: CASHAGTSGNNEQFF

V: TRBV6-6
D: .
J: TRBJ1-2
size: .
DNA: TGTGCCAGCAGTTACTCAGGGCCGGCAAACTATGGCTACACCTTC
CDR3: CASSYSGPANYGYTF